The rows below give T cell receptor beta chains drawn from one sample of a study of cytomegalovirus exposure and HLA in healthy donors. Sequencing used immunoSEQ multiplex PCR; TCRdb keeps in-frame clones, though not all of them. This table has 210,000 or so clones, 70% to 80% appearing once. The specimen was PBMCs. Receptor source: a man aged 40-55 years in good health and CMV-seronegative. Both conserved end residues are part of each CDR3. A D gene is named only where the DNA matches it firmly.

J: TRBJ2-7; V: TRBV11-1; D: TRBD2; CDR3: CASSPRTSGAYEQYF
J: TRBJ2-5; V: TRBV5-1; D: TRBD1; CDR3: CASSTGQGAQETQYF
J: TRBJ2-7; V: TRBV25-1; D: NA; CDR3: CASSDSQVNFYEQYF
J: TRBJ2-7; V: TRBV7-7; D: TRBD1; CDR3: CASSLEGTGQGALSSYEQYF
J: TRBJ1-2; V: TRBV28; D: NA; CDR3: CASSLGRTNGYTF
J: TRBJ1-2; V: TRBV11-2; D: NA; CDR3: CASSSSENYGYTF
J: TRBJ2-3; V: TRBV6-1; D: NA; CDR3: CASSAGQWDTQYF
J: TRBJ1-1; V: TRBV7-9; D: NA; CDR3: CASSTRGLNTEAFF
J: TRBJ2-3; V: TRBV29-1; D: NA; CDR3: CSVVSQGGPTDTQYF
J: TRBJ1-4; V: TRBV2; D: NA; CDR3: CASSPLGARDEKLFF
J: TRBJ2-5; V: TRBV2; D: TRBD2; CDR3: CASSERLAGGGRETQYF
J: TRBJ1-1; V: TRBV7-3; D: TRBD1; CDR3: CASSLRDRGPTEAFF
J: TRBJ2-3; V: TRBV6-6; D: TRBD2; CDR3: CASRTAGVDDTQYF
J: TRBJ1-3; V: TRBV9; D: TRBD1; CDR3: CASSSSTGLSGNTIYF
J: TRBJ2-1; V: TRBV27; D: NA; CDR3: CASSLLSRGIYNEQFF
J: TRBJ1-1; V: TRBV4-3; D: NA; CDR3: CASSRGREAFF
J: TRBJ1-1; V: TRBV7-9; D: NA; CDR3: CASCQVSSNFYVNTEAFF
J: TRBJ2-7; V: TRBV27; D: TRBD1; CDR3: CASGRGYEQYF
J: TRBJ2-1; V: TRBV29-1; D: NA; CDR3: CSVEPASSYNEQFF
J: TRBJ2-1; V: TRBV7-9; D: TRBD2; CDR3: CSSSGLAGGDEQFF
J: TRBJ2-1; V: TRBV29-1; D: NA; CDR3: CSVWTGPSYNEQFF
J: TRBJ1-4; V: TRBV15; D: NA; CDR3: CATSREGGVNEKLFF
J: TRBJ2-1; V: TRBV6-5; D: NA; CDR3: CASSRHGNEQFF
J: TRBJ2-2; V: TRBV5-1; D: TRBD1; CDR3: CASSFWTGRGELFF
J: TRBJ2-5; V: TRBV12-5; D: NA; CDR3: CASGGPQETQYF
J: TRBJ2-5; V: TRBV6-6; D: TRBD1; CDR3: CASREGGETQYF
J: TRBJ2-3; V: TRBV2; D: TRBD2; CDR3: CASSVGTSGPTDTQYF
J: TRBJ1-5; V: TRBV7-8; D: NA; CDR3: CASSLSGGPSNQPQHF
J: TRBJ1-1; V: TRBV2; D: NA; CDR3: CASMTGPRNTEAFF
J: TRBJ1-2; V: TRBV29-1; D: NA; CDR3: CSVDYDNNYGYTF
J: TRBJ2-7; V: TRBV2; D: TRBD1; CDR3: CASRGTGENPYEQYF
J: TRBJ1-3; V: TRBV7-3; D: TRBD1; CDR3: CASSLRQGLAGNTIYF
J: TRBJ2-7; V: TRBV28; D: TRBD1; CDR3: CASDSLGTGAYEQYF
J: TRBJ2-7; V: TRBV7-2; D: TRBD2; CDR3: CASRSPGTSGAEQYF
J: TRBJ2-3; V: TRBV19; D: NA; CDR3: CASSTGLRTDTQYF
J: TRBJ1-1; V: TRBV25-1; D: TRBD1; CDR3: CASSEYYARGDTEAFF
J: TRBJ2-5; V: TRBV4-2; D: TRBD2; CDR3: CASSQGQGGETQYF
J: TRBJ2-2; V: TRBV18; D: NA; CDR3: CASSPGTANTGELFF
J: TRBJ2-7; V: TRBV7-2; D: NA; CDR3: CASSLVHEGYEQYF
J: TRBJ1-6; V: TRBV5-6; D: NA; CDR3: CASRGLSSYNSPLHF
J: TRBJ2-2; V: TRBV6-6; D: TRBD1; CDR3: CASSYLGQGGTGELFF
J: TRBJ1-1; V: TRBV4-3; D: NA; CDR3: CASSQDSGRSNTEAFF
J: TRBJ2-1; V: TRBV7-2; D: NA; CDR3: CASTHEASLYEQFF
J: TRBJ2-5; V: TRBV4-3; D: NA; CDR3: CASSQESGYWETQYF
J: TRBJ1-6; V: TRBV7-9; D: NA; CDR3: CASSPPQGNSPLHF
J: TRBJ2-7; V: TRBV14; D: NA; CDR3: CASSQLSVYEQYF
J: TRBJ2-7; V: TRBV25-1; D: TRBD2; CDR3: CASLAGYGYEQYF
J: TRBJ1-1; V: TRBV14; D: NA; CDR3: CASSQQSNTEAFF
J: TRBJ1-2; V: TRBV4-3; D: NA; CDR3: CASSQESGQPYGYTF
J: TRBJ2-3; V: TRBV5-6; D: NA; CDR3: CASSLWSSTDTQYF